This TCR beta chain is drawn from a study of T cell responses to AZD1222 COVID-19 vaccine. Whole-study context: Second doses at about 4 or about 12 weeks were pooled.

Germline CDR1 is MNHEY and CDR2 is SMNVEV (reference sequence). The CDR3 is 19 amino acids. The V and J ends lost 5 bases and 0 bases, in that order; junction bases with no gene match: 10. Findings and limits, study-wide: When two AZD1222 doses had been given, Spike-specific TCR breadth and depth rose. Repertoires were obtained only post-peak T cell response.

Some clones are missing from TCRdb's copy, which holds only in-frame ones; the method was immunoSEQ multiplex PCR. The sample holds some 140,000 clones, 92% seen once. About this clone: As yet, its antigen is unknown.

The sample was peripheral blood, taken on day 0 of AZD1222 vaccination. This receptor was identified in an adult in good health. The rearrangement links TRBV27 to TRBJ1-4; TRBD1 matches at 12 bases. DNA of the CDR3: TGTGCCAGCAGTCCGGGACAGGGGGCCAGGTTTGCAACTAATGAAAAACTGTTTTTT. It yields the protein CASSPGQGARFATNEKLFF.